This T cell receptor beta chain was captured by sequencing in a study of blood T cell repertoires in COVID-19. Across the study: Italy, Spain and the United States were the sources of the convalescent and acute COVID-19 samples. T cells, B-cell-depleted T cells, or PBMCs supplied cDNA or gDNA.

Germline V gene lookup returns CDR1 MDHEN and CDR2 SYDVKM. This CDR3 contains 15 residues. V gave up 6 bases and J gave up 4 bases, with 16 bases separating them. This clone was seen a single time. In the authors' workflow: Researchers report that nucleated cell counts were estimated from reference gene primer amplification. The repertoire was sequenced with immunoSEQ multiplex PCR; TCRdb's copy has only in-frame clones and lacks some. That table furnishes V, J and clone size, whereas the DNA furnished D and trimming. The sample has some 200,000 clones, approximately 89% seen once; the top ten hold 8.2%.

Specimen: peripheral blood. The receptor's source is a woman between 55 and 75 years old with acute or convalescent COVID-19. V usage is TRBV28 and J usage is TRBJ1-3; a weak D match, TRBD1 (5 bases). The CDR3 sequence: CASSLRVRLGNTIYF. CDR3 coding DNA: TGTGCCAGCAGCCTCAGGGTAAGGCTCGGAAACACCATATATTTT.